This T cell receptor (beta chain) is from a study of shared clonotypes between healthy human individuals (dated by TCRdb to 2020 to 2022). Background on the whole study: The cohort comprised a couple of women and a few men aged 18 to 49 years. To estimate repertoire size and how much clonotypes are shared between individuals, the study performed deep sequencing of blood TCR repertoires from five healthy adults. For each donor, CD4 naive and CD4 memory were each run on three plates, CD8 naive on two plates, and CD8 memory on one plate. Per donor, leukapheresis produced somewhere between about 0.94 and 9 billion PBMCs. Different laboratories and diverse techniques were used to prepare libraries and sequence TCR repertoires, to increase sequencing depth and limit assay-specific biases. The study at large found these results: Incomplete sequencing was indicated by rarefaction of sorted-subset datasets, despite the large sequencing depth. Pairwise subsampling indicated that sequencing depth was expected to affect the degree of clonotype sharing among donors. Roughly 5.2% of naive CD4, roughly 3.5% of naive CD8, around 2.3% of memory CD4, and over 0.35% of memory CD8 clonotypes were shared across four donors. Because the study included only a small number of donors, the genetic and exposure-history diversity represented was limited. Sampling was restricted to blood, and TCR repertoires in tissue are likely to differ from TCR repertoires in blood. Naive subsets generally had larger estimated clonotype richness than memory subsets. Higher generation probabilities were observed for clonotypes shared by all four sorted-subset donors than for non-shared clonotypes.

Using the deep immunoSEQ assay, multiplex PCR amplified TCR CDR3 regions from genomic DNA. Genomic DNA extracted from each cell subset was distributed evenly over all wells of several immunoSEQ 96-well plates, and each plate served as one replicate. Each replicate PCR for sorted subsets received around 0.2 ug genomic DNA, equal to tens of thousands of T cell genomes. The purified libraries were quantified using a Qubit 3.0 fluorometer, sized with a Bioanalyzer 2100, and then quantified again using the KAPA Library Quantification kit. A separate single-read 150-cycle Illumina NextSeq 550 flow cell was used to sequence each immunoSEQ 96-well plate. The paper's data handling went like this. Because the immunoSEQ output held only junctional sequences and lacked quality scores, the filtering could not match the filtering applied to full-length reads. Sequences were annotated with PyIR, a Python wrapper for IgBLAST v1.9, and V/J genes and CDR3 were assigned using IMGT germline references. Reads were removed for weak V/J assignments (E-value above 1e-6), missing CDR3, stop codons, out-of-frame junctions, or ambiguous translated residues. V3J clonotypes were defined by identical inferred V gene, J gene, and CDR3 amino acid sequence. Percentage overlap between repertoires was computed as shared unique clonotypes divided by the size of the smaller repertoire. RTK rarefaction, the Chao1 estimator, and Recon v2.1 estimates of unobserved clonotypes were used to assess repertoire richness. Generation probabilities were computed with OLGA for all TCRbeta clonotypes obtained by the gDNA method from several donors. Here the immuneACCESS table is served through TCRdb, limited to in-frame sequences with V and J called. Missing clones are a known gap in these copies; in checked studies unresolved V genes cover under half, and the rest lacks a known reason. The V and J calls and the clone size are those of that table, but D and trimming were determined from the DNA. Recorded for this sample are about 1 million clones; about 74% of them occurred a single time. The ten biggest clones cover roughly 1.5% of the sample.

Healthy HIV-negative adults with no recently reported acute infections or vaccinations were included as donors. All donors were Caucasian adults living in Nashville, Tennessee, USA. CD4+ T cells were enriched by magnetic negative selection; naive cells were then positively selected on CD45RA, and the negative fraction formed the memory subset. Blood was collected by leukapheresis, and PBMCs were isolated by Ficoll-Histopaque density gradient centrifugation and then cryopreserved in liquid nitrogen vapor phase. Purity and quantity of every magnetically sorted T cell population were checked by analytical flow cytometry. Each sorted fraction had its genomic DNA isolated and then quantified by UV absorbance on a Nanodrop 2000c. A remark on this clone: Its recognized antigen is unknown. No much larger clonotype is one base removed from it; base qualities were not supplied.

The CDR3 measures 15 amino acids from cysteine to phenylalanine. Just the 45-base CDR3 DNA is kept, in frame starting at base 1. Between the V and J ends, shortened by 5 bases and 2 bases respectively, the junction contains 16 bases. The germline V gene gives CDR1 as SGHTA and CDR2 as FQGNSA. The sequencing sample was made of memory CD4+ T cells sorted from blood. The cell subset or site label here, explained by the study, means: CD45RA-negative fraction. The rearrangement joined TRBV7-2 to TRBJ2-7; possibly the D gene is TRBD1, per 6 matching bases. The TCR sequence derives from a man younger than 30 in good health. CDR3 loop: CASSVQGDHTYEQYF. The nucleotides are TGTGCCAGCAGCGTACAGGGAGATCATACCTACGAGCAGTACTTC.